The present T cell receptor (beta chain) was sequenced within a study of CD8 T cells in Susac syndrome. V dropped 8 bases and J dropped 4 bases, with 15 bases sitting between them. Germline V gene sequence: CDR1 MNHEY, CDR2 SMNVEV (reference sequence). CDR3 length: 14 residues. From blood CD8+ and CD4+ T cells, the TCR beta chain was sequenced. Relapsing-remitting disease, either stable or active, was present in the treatment-naive patients who were the multiple sclerosis controls. The CD8+ and CD4+ T cells were negatively isolated, with the TEMRA cells enriched by FACS. It was with random hexamers that roughly 0.45 to 1 ug RNA was reverse transcribed. TCRdb used MiXCR to reprocess the immunoSEQ multiplex PCR reads, holding one entry per CDR3 protein. In the table there are 200,000 to 250,000 distinct CDR3 sequences, 95% of which are singletons. Points on this clonotype: Its antigen is unidentified.

Study results and caveats: The authors acknowledged that their TCR sequencing and HLA analysis involved a relatively small number of individuals.

Material: CD4+ T cells from PBMCs. The chain joins TRBV27 to TRBJ2-1; TRBD1 is a possible D gene (5 bases). This clonotype was obtained from a human donor with multiple sclerosis. CDR3 residues: CASRLRGFYNEQFF. DNA of the CDR3: TGTGCCAGCCGATTAAGGGGATTTTACAATGAGCAGTTCTTC.